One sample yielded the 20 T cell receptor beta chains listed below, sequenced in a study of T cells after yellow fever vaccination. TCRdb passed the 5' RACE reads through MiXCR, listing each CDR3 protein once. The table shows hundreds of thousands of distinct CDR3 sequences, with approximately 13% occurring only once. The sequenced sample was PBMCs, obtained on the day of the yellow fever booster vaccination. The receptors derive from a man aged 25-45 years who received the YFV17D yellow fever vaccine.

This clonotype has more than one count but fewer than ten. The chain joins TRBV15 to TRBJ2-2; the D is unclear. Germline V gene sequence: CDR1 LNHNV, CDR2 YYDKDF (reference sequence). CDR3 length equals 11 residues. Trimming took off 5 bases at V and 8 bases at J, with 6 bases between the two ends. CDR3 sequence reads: CATSGPGELFF. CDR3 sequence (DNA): TGTGCCACCAGCGGCCCTGGGGAGCTGTTTTTT.

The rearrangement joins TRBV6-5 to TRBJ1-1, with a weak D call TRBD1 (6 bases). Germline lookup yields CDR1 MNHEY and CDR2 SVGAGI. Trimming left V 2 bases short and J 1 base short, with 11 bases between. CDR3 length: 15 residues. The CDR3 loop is CASSYLQDRNTEAFF. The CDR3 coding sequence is TGTGCCAGCAGTTACCTCCAGGACAGGAACACTGAAGCTTTCTTT.

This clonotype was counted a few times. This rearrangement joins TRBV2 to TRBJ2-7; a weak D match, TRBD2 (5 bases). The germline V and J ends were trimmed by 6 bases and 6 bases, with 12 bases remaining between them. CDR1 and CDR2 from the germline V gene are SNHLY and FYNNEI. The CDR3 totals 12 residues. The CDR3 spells CASRASPLEQYF. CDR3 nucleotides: TGTGCCAGCAGGGCTAGCCCTCTCGAGCAGTACTTC.

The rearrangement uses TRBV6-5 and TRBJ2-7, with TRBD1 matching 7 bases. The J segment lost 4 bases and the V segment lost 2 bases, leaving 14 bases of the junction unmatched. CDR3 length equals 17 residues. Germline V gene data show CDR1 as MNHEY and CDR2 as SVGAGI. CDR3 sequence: CASSYASGGDSLYEQYF. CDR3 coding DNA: TGTGCCAGCAGTTACGCCTCCGGTGGGGACAGTTTATACGAGCAGTACTTC.

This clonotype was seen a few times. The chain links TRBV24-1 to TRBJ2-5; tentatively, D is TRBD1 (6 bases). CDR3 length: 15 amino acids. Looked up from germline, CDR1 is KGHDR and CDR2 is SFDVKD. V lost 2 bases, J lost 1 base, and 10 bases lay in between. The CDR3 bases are TGTGCCACCAGTGATTCGGGACACCCCCAAGAGACCCAGTACTTC. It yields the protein CATSDSGHPQETQYF.

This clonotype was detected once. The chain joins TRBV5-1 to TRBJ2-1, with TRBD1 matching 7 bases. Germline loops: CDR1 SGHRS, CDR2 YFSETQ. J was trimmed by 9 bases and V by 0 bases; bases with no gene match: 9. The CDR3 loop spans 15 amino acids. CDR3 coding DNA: TGCGCCAGCAGCTTGGCGGCAGGGGGTAGGAGTGAGCAGTTCTTC. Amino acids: CASSLAAGGRSEQFF.

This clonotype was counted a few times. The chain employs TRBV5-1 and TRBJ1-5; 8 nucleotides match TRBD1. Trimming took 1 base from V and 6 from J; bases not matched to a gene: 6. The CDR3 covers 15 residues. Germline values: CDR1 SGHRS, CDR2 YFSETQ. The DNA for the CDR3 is TGCGCCAGCAGCTTGACAGGGGGGCACGGTCAGCCCCAGCATTTT. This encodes CASSLTGGHGQPQHF.

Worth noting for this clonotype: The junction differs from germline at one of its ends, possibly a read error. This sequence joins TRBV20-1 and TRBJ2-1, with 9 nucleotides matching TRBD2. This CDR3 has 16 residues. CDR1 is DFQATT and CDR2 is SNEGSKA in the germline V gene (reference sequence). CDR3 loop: CCASIAASGRPRGQFF. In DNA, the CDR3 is TGCTGTGCTAGTATCGCGGCCAGCGGGAGGCCTAGAGGGCAGTTCTTC.

The CDR3 region is CASSQDMGLNTEAFF. As DNA, the CDR3 is TGCGCCAGCAGCCAAGATATGGGGCTGAACACTGAAGCTTTCTTT. The V call is TRBV4-3, the J call TRBJ1-1, with D possibly being TRBD1 (5 bases). Germline V CDR1 and CDR2: LGHNA, YSLEER. The CDR3 has 15 amino acids. Trimming removed 0 bases from V and 0 bases from J, with 8 bases in between.

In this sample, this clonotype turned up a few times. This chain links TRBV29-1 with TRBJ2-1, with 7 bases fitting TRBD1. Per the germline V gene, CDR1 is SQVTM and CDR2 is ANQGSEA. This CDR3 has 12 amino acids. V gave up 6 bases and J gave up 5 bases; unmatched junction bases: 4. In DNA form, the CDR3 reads TGCAGCGTCGACAGGGTAGACAATGAGCAGTTCTTC. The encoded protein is CSVDRVDNEQFF.

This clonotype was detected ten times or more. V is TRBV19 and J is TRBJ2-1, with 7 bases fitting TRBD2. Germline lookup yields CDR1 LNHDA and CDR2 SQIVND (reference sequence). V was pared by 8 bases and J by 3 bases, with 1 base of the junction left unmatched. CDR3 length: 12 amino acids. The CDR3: CASRTSYNEQFF. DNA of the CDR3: TGTGCCAGTCGGACTAGCTACAATGAGCAGTTCTTC. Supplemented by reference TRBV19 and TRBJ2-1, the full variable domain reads DGGITQSPKYLFRKEGQNVTLSCEQNLNHDAMYWYRQDPGQGLRLIYYSQIVNDFQKGDIAEGYSVSREKKESFPLTVTSAQKNPTAFYLCASRTSYNEQFFGPGTRLTVL.

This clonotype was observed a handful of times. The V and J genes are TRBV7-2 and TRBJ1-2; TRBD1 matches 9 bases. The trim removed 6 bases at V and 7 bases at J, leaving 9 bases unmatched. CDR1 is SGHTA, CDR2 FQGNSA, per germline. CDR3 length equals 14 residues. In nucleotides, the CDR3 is TGTGCCAGCAGAGTTACAGGGGGCGAGGGTGGCTACACCTTC. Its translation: CASRVTGGEGGYTF.

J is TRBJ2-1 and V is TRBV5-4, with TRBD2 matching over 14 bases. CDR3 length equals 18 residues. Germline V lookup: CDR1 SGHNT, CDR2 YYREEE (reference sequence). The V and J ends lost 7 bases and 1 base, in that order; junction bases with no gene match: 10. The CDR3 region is CASLPTSGRASSYNEQFF. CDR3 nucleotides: TGTGCCAGCCTGCCGACTAGCGGGAGGGCTTCTTCCTACAATGAGCAGTTCTTC.

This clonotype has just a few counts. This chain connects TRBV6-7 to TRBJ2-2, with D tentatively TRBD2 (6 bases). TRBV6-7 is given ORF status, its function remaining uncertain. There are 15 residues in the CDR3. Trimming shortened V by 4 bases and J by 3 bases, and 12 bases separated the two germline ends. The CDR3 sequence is CASSSEGGDTGELFF. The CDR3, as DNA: TGTGCCAGCAGTTCGGAGGGTGGGGACACCGGGGAGCTGTTTTTT.

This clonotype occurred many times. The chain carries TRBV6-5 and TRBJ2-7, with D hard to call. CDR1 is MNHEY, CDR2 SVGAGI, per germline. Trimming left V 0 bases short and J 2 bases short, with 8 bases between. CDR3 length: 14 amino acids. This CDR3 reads CASSYSAETYEQYF. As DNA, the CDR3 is TGTGCCAGCAGTTACTCTGCGGAGACCTACGAGCAGTACTTC.

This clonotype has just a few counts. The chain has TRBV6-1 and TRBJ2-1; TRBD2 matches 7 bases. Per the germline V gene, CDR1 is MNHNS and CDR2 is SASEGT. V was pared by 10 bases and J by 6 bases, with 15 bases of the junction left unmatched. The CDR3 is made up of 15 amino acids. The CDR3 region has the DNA TGTGCCACGGGGGGAGAGATAGGGGTTGTCAATGAGCAGTTCTTC. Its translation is CATGGEIGVVNEQFF.

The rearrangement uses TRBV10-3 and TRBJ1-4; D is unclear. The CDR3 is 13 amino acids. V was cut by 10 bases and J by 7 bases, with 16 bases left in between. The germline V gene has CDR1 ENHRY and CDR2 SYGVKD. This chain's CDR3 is CATVMERGEKLFF. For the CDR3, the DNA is TGTGCCACCGTCATGGAGCGGGGTGAAAAACTGTTTTTT.

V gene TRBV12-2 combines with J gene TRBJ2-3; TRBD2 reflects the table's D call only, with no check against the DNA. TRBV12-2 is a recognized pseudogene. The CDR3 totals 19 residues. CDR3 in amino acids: CASRLAPGGLADIRLTQYF. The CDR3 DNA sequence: TGTGCAAGTCGCTTAGCGCCAGGGGGACTAGCAGATATAAGGCTTACGCAGTATTTT.

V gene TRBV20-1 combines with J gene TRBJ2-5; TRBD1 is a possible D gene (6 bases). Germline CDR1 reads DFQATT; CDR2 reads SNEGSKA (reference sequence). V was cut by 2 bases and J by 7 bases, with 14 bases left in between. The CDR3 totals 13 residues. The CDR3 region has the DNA TGCAGTGCTAGATTCAGGGGTCATGGGACCCAGTACTTC. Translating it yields CSARFRGHGTQYF.

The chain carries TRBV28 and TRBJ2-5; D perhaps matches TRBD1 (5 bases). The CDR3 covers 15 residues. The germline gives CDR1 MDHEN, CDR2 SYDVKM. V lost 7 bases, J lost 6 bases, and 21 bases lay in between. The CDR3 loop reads CASITSQSLDKTQYF. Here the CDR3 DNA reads TGTGCCAGCATAACATCCCAGTCGCTGGACAAGACCCAGTACTTC.